This record concerns one T cell receptor beta chain sequence. Repertoires were generated with immunoSEQ multiplex PCR, while TCRdb's copy carries only in-frame clones and drops some. The sample contains under 85,000 clones, 85% to 95% of which appear only once. The CDR3 loop spans 13 amino acids. In germline, CDR1 is GTSNPN, CDR2 SVGIG (reference sequence). The germline V and J ends were trimmed by 0 bases and 4 bases, with 9 bases remaining between them. This entry is derived from a study of technical replicates of blood from a handful of donors. Specimen: T cells isolated from PBMCs. The TCR comes from a human donor in good health. V usage is TRBV30 and J usage is TRBJ1-1, with D uncertain. The CDR3 nucleotides are TGTGCCTGGAGTGTCCAGGTTTCCACTGAAGCTTTCTTT. It codes for CAWSVQVSTEAFF.